These 15 T cell receptor beta chains were all obtained from the same sample, sequenced in a study of blood T cell repertoires in COVID-19. Profiling relied on immunoSEQ multiplex PCR, and the TCRdb table lists in-frame clones only, not all of them. The sample lists roughly 700,000 clones; 90% were seen once. Sequenced sample: peripheral blood. The receptors come from a woman aged 18-29 years with acute or convalescent COVID-19.

The chain recombines TRBV13 with TRBJ2-1; no reliable D call. Trimming removed 4 bases from V and 5 bases from J, with 15 bases in between. The V gene's germline CDR1 is PRHDT and CDR2 FYEKMQ (reference sequence). The CDR3 has 15 residues. The CDR3 nucleotides read TGTGCCAGCAGCTCCAGCTCGAGGAGTAACAATGAGCAGTTCTTC. It is translated as CASSSSSRSNNEQFF. The full variable domain, completed using reference TRBV13 and TRBJ2-1, is AAGVIQSPRHLIKEKRETATLKCYPIPRHDTVYWYQQGPGQDPQFLISFYEKMQSDKGSIPDRFSAQQFSDYHSELNMSSLELGDSALYFCASSSSSRSNNEQFFGPGTRLTVL.

As DNA, the CDR3 is TGTGCCACCGGACAGGGATCAGATTCACCCCTCCACTTT. Its protein product is CATGQGSDSPLHF. The chain couples TRBV6-5 to TRBJ1-6; TRBD1 matches 8 bases. J lost 8 bases, V lost 10 bases, and 7 bases had no gene match. Germline CDR1 MNHEY, CDR2 SVGAGI. CDR3 length: 13 amino acids.

The gene calls are TRBV27 and TRBJ2-2, with TRBD1 identical over 12 bases. From germline, CDR1 is MNHEY and CDR2 SMNVEV (reference sequence). The CDR3 is 14 amino acids. The V and J ends lost 8 bases and 7 bases, in that order; junction bases with no gene match: 5. The CDR3 is CASWDRGLIGELFF. In DNA form, the CDR3 reads TGTGCCAGCTGGGACAGGGGGCTGATCGGGGAGCTGTTTTTT.

The chain recombines TRBV11-1 with TRBJ1-6; maybe TRBD1 (5 bases). V lost 2 bases, J lost 6 bases, and 11 bases lay in between. The germline gives CDR1 SGHAT, CDR2 FQDESV (reference sequence). The CDR3 runs 15 residues. CDR3 coding DNA: TGTGCCAGCAGCTTAAAAGGGGCAGGTAATTCACCCCTCCACTTT. This gives the protein CASSLKGAGNSPLHF.

The CDR3 loop reads CASSPRGRGGTDTQYF. The DNA of the CDR3 is TGCGCCAGCAGCCCCCGGGGGCGGGGGGGCACAGATACGCAGTATTTT. This chain uses TRBV5-1 with TRBJ2-3, with 8 nucleotides matching TRBD2. CDR1 SGHRS and CDR2 YFSETQ come from the germline V gene. This CDR3 spans 16 amino acids. V dropped 4 bases and J dropped 1; count of bases not matched to a gene: 8.

CDR3 sequence (DNA): TGTGCCAGCAGCTTAGGGATCCGGGGAGAAGCTTTCTTT. It is translated as CASSLGIRGEAFF. The rearrangement links TRBV7-9 to TRBJ1-1; D is unresolved. The V gene's germline CDR1 is SEHNR and CDR2 FQNEAQ (reference sequence). Trimming removed 1 base at V and 8 bases at J, with 11 bases between. The length of the CDR3 is 13 residues.

The chain joins TRBV29-1 to TRBJ1-1; 8 bases map to TRBD1. CDR3 size: 14 residues. Germline CDR1 reads SQVTM; CDR2 reads ANQGSEA. V dropped 5 bases and J dropped 3; count of bases not matched to a gene: 8. CDR3 region: CSVSTGVTHTEAFF. DNA for the CDR3: TGCAGCGTTTCGACAGGGGTGACGCACACTGAAGCTTTCTTT.

The chain recombines TRBV7-2 with TRBJ1-3, with a weak D call TRBD1 (6 bases). Germline assignment: CDR1 SGHTA and CDR2 FQGNSA. V lost 3 bases to trimming and J lost 4 bases, with 19 bases between them. This CDR3 region has 17 residues. The CDR3 sequence is CASSLGGLRDKGNTIYF. In DNA form, the CDR3 reads TGTGCCAGCAGCTTGGGAGGGCTCCGGGACAAGGGAAACACCATATATTTT.

The chain uses TRBV12-3 or TRBV12-4 and TRBJ1-5; a weak D match, TRBD1 (5 bases). The V end was cut by 7 bases, the J end by 7 bases, with 14 bases between. CDR3 length equals 13 residues. In DNA, the CDR3 is TGTGCCAGCAATGGGGGGAGATGGCAGCCCCAGCATTTT. As protein: CASNGGRWQPQHF.

In its sample, this clone was seen a few times. This chain joins TRBV19 and TRBJ1-5; D not resolved. Looked up from germline, CDR1 is LNHDA and CDR2 is SQIVND (reference sequence). V was shortened by 3 bases and J by 3 bases, with 9 bases between the two germline ends. The CDR3 length is 14 residues. CDR3: CASSIPLVNQPQHF. CDR3 sequence (DNA): TGTGCCAGTAGTATCCCCCTCGTCAATCAGCCCCAGCATTTT.

The sample holds a few counts of this clone. The chain couples TRBV5-1 to TRBJ1-4; TRBD1 is a possible D gene (6 bases). Trimming stripped 4 bases from V and 8 bases from J, with 15 bases between. This CDR3 region has 14 residues. The V gene's germline CDR1 is SGHRS and CDR2 YFSETQ. DNA for the CDR3: TGCGCCAGCAGCCCCGACAGGCTGGGGGAAAAACTGTTTTTT. It yields the protein CASSPDRLGEKLFF.

V gene TRBV2 combines with J gene TRBJ1-5, with D uncertain. The CDR3 extends over 14 amino acids. The V end lost 5 bases, the J end lost 4 bases, and 12 bases lay between the germline ends. Germline CDR1 is SNHLY and CDR2 is FYNNEI. CDR3 sequence: CASSSDAANQPQHF. CDR3 coding DNA: TGTGCCAGCAGTTCCGATGCTGCGAATCAGCCCCAGCATTTT.

The genes are TRBV24-1 and TRBJ2-3; tentative D call: TRBD2 (5 bases). Germline V lookup: CDR1 KGHDR, CDR2 SFDVKD. This CDR3 region has 14 residues. The V and J ends lost 10 bases and 2 bases respectively, with 15 bases between them. Written as DNA, the CDR3 is TGTGCCACGCCCTCATCGGGGATCACAGATACGCAGTATTTT. It is translated as CATPSSGITDTQYF.

The genes are TRBV11-3 and TRBJ1-1, with a possible D match to TRBD1 (5 bases). CDR3 length: 13 residues. V lost 5 bases and J lost 4, with 11 bases in between. Germline V gene lookup returns CDR1 SGHNT and CDR2 YENEEA. CDR3 sequence reads: CASSPGLGTEAFF. DNA of the CDR3: TGTGCCAGCAGCCCAGGGTTAGGCACTGAAGCTTTCTTT.

This clone showed up just a few times. V usage is TRBV18 and J usage is TRBJ2-7, with D possibly TRBD1 on 8 matching bases. Trimming pared 3 bases from V and 3 bases from J, leaving 12 bases between. Germline-derived CDR1 and CDR2 are KGHSH and LQKENI. There are 14 residues in the CDR3. CDR3 in DNA: TGTGCCAGCTCACCCAACAGGGGGGGCTACGAGCAGTACTTC. Protein: CASSPNRGGYEQYF.